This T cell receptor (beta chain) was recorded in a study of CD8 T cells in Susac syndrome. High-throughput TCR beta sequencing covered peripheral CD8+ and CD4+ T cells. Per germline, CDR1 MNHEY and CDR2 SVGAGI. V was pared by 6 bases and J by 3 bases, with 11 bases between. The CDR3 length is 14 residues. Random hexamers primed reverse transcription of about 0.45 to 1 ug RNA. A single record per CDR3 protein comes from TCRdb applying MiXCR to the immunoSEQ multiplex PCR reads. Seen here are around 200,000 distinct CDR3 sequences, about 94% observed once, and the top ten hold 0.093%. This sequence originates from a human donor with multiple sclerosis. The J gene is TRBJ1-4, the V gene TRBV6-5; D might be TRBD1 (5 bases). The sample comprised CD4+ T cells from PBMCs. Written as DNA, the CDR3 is TGTGCCAGCAGAGCGACAGTGGCTAATGAAAAACTGTTTTTT. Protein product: CASRATVANEKLFF.